This note documents a single TCR beta chain sequence. Using immunoSEQ multiplex PCR, the repertoire was profiled, and TCRdb retains in-frame clones only, with some absent. The sample contains roughly 4,700 clones, roughly an eighth of which appear only once. These data originate in a study of tumour-infiltrating T cells in Burkitt lymphoma. Study overall: Patients covered every epidemiological subtype of Burkitt lymphoma. Survival, overall and progression-free, tracked with productive clonality.

After removal of 2 bases from V and 0 bases from J, the junction contained 8 bases not matched to a gene. The CDR3 length is 17 residues. The germline CDR1 and CDR2 sequences are SGDLS and YYNGEE. Input material: tumor tissue. The origin of this receptor is a human donor with Burkitt lymphoma. The chain recombines TRBV9 with TRBJ2-1, with 7 bases lining up with TRBD2. CDR3 in amino acids: CASSVPRGGSSYNEQFF. In DNA form, the CDR3 reads TGTGCCAGCAGCGTCCCACGGGGCGGGAGCTCCTACAATGAGCAGTTCTTC.